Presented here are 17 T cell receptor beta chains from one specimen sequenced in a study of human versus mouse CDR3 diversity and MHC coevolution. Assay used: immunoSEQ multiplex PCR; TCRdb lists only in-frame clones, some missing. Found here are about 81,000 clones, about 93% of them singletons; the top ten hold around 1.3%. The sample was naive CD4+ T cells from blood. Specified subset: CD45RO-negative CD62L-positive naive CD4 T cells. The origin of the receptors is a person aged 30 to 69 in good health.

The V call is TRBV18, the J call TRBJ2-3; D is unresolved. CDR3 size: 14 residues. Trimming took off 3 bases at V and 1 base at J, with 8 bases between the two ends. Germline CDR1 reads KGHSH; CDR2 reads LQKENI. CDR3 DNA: TGTGCCAGCTCACCGCAGGCCGGCACAGATACGCAGTATTTT. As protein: CASSPQAGTDTQYF.

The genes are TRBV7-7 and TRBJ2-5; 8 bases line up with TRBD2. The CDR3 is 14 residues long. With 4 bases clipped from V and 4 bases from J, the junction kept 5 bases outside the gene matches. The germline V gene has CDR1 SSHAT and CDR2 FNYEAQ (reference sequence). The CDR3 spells CASSSSGSGETQYF. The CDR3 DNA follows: TGTGCCAGCAGCTCCAGCGGGAGCGGAGAGACCCAGTACTTC.

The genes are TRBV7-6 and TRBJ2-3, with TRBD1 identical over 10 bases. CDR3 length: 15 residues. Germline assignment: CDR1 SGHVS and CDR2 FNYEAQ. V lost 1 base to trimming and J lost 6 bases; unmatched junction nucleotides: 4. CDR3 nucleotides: TGTGCCAGCAGCTTAGGACAGGGGGCAGTGGATACGCAGTATTTT. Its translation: CASSLGQGAVDTQYF. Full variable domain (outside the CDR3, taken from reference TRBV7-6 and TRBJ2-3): GAGVSQSPRYKVTKRGQDVALRCDPISGHVSLYWYRQALGQGPEFLTYFNYEAQQDKSGLPNDRFSAERPEGSISTLTIQRTEQRDSAMYRCASSLGQGAVDTQYFGPGTRLTVL.

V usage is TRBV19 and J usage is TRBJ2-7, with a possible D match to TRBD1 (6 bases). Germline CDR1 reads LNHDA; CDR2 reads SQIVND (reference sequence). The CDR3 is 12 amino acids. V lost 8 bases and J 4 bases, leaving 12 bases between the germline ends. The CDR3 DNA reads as TGTGCCAGTGTTTCTACAGGGTACGAGCAGTACTTC. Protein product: CASVSTGYEQYF.

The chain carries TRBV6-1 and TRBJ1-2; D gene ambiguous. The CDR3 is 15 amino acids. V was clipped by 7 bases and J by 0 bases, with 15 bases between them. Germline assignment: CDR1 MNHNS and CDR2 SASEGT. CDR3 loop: CASTVTRAANYGYTF. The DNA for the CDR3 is TGTGCCAGCACCGTCACGAGGGCAGCTAACTATGGCTACACCTTC.

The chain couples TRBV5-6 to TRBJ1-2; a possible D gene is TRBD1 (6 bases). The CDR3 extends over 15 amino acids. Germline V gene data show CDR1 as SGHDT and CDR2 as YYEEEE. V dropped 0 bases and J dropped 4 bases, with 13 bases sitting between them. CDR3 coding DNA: TGTGCCAGCAGCTTGGTCTTGAGGACAGTCTATGGCTACACCTTC. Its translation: CASSLVLRTVYGYTF.

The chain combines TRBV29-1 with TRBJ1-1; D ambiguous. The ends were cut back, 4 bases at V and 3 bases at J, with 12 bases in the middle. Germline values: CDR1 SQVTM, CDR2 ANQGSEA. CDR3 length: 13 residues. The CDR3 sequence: CSVGAGSDTEAFF. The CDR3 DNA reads TGCAGCGTTGGAGCAGGTTCGGACACTGAAGCTTTCTTT.

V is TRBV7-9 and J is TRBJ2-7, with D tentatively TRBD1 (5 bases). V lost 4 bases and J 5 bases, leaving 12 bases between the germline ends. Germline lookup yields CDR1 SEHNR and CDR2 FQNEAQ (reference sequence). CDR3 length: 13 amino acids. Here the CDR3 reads CASSSIQGNEQYF. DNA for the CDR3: TGTGCCAGCAGCTCTATTCAGGGCAACGAGCAGTACTTC.

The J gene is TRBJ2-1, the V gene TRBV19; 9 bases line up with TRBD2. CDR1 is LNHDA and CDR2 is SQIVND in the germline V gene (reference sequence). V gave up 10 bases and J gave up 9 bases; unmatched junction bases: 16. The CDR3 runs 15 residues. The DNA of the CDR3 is TGTGCCACCCGATCCCTTCTAGCGGGACGGGGTGAGCAGTTCTTC. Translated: CATRSLLAGRGEQFF.

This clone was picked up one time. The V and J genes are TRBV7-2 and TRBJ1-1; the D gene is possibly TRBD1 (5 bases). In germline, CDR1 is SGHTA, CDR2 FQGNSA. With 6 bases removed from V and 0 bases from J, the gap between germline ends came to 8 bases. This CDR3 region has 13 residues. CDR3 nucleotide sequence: TGTGCCAGCAGGGGGCGGTTGAACACTGAAGCTTTCTTT. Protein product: CASRGRLNTEAFF.

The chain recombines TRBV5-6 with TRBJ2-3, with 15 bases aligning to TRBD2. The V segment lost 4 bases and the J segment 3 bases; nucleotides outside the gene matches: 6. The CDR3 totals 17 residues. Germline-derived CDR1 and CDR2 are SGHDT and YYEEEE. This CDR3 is CASSRTSGGAGTDTQYF. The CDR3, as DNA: TGTGCCAGCAGCCGGACTAGCGGGGGGGCCGGGACAGATACGCAGTATTTT.

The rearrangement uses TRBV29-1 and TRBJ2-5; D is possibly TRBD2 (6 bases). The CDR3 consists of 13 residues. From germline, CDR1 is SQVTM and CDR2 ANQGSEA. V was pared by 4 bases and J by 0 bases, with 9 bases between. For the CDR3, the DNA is TGCAGCGTTGGGAGGGACTACCAAGAGACCCAGTACTTC. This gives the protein CSVGRDYQETQYF.

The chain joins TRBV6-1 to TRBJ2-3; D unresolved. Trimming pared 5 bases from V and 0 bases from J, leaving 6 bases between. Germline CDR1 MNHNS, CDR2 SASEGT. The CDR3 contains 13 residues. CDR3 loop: CASSLSSTDTQYF. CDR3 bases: TGTGCCAGCAGTTTGTCGAGCACAGATACGCAGTATTTT.

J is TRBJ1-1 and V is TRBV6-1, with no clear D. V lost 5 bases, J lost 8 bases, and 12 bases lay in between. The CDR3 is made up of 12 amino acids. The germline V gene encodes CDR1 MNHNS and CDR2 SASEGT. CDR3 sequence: CASSSPYSEAFF. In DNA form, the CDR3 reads TGTGCCAGCAGTTCCCCGTATTCCGAAGCTTTCTTT.

The CDR3 here is CASSVQGIGEQYF. CDR3 sequence (DNA): TGTGCCAGCAGCGTCCAGGGGATCGGGGAGCAGTACTTC. The chain carries TRBV9 and TRBJ2-7, with D possibly TRBD1 on 6 matching bases. Germline V gene lookup returns CDR1 SGDLS and CDR2 YYNGEE. The ends were cut back, 2 bases at V and 7 bases at J, with 13 bases in the middle. This CDR3 is 13 amino acids long.

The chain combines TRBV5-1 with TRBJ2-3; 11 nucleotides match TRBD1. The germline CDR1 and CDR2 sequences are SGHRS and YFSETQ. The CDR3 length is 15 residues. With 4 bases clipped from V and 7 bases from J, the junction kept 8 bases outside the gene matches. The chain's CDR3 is CASSPPGQGANTQYF. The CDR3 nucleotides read TGCGCCAGCAGCCCTCCCGGACAGGGGGCAAATACGCAGTATTTT. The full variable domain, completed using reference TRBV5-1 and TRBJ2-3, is KAGVTQTPRYLIKTRGQQVTLSCSPISGHRSVSWYQQTPGQGLQFLFEYFSETQRNKGNFPGRFSGRQFSNSRSEMNVSTLELGDSALYLCASSPPGQGANTQYFGPGTRLTVL.

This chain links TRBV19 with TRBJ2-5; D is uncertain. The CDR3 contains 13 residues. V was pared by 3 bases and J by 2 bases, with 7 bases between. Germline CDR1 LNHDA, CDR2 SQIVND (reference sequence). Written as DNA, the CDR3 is TGTGCCAGTAGTATCCAACAGCAAGAGACCCAGTACTTC. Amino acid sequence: CASSIQQQETQYF.